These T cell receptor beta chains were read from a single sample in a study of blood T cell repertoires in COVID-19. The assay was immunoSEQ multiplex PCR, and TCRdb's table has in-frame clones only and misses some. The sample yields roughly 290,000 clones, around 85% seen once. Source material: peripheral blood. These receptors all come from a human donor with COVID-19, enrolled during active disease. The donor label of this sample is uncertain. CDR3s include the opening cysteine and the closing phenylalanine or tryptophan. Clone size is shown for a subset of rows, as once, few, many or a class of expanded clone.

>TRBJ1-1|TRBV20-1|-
CSATSMGRAFF
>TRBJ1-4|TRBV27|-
CASSPGQGYEKLFF
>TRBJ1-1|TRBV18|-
CASSPLSTGGHTEAFF
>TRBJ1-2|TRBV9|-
CASSVAPGDGYTF
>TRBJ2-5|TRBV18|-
CASSPILVQETQYF
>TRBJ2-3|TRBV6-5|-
CASSRSGTSTDTQYF
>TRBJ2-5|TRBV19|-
CASSPVGGSETQYF
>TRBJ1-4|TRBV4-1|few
CASSLAGVSNEKLFF
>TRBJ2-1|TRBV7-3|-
CASSLTGALYTTEQFF
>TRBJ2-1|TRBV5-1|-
CASSLDALRGSSYNEQFF
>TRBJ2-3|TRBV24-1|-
CATQGPGQGAAQYF